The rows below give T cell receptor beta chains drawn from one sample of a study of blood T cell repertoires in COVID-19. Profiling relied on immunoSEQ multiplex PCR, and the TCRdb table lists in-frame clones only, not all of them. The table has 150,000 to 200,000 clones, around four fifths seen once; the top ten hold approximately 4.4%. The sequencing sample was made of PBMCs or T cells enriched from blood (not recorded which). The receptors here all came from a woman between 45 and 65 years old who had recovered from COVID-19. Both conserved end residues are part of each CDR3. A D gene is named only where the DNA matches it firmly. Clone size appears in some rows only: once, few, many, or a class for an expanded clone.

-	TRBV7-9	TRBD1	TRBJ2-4	TGTGCCAGCAGCTCGGGACAGGGGGGCAAAAACATTCAGTACTTC	CASSSGQGGKNIQYF
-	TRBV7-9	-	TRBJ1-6	TGTGCCAGCAGCTCCTCGGGCGGGGCCCAGTTGGCCCTCCACTTT	CASSSSGGAQLALHF
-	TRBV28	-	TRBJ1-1	TGTGCCAGCAGACTTCCGAATCGCGCTGAAGCTTTCTTT	CASRLPNRAEAFF
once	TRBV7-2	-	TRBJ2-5	TGTGCCAGCAGCTGGGGGGGGCAACAAGAGACCCAGTACTTC	CASSWGGQQETQYF
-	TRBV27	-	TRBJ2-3	TGTGCCAGCAGCTCGAGTCTTACAGATACGCAGTATTTT	CASSSSLTDTQYF
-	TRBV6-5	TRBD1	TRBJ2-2	TGTGCCAGCTACAGGGGGGACACCGGGGAGCTGTTTTTT	CASYRGDTGELFF
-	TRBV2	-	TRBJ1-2	TGTGCCAGCAGGGCCGCTCGTAACTATGGCTACACCTTC	CASRAARNYGYTF
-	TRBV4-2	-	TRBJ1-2	TGTGCCAGCAGCCAAGGGGCGGGGAGGGATCCCTATGGCTACACCTTC	CASSQGAGRDPYGYTF
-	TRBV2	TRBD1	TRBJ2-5	TGTGCCAGCAGGGTCGGAGACAGGGCAGAGACCCAGTACTTC	CASRVGDRAETQYF
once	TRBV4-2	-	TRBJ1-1	TGTGCCAGCAGCCAGGTCACGGGGAACACTGAAGCTTTCTTT	CASSQVTGNTEAFF
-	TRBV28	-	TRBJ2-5	TGTGCCAGCCAACTCTCGGAGACCCAGTACTTC	CASQLSETQYF
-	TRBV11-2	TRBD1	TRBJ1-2	TGTGCCAGCAGCCCGCAGGGGGCGCAATGGATAGGCTACACCTTC	CASSPQGAQWIGYTF
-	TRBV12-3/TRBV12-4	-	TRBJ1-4	TGTGCCAGCACCCCGAGAGGGGGTGAAAAACTGTTTTTT	CASTPRGGEKLFF
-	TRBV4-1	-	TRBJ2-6	TGCGCCAGCAGCCACGGAGCAGGGGAACGCTCTGGGGCCAACGTCCTGACTTTC	CASSHGAGERSGANVLTF
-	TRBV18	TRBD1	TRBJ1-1	TGTGCCAGCTCACCAAGAGGACAGGGGGCGAACACTGAAGCTTTCTTT	CASSPRGQGANTEAFF
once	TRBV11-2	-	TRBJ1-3	TGTGCCAGCAGCCAAAATGGAAACACCATATATTTT	CASSQNGNTIYF
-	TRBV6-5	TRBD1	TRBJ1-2	TGTGCCACACAAAGTCAGGGGGCGCGAGGCTACACCTTC	CATQSQGARGYTF
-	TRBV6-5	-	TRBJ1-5	TGTGCCAGCAAGGTTGAGAACAGAGGGCAGCCCCAGCATTTT	CASKVENRGQPQHF
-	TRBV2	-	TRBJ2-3	TGTGCCAGCAAGGAGACAGCCATGTCAGATACGCAGTATTTT	CASKETAMSDTQYF
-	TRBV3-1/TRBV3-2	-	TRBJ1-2	TGTGCCAGCAGCCAAGATAGGAGAGGCTACACCTTC	CASSQDRRGYTF
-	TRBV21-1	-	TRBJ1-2	TGTGCCAGCAGCAAAGTAGGAAGGTTACTCACAGGACCCTATGGCTACACCTTC	CASSKVGRLLTGPYGYTF
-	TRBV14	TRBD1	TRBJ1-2	TGTGCCAGCAGCTTAGGCCCCGCAGGGGGCTTCTATGGCTACACCTTC	CASSLGPAGGFYGYTF
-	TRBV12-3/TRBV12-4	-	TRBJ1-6	TGTGCCAGCAGTTTAGCCCCCTCTTCACCCCTCCACTTT	CASSLAPSSPLHF
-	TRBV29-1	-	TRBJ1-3	TGCAGCGTTGATTCCCCGGTTCCATCTGGAAACACCATATATTTT	CSVDSPVPSGNTIYF
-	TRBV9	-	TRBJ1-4	TGTGCCAGCAGCGACGGAACAGGAAGACATGAAAAACTGTTTTTT	CASSDGTGRHEKLFF
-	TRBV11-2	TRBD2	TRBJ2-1	TGTGCCAGCAGCACACTAAGACTAGCGGGGCCCAATGAGCAGTTCTTC	CASSTLRLAGPNEQFF
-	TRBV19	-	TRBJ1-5	TGTGCCAGCCACGACAGGAATCAGCCCCAGCATTTT	CASHDRNQPQHF
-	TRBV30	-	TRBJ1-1	TGTGCCTGGAGTGTACTCCCTGAAGCTTTCTTT	CAWSVLPEAFF
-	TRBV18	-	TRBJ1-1	TGTGCCAGCTCACCTACCGGGGAGGGGAGCACTGAAGCTTTCTTT	CASSPTGEGSTEAFF
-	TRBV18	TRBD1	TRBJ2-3	TGTGCCAGCTCACCGCAGGGGGGCACAGATACGCAGTATTTT	CASSPQGGTDTQYF
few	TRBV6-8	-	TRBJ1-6	TGTGCCAGCACATGGCAGGGTAATTCACCCCTCCACTTT	CASTWQGNSPLHF
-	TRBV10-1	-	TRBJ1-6	TGCGCCAGCAAGCGAAGCTCCTATAATTCACCCCTCCACTTT	CASKRSSYNSPLHF
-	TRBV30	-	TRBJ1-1	TGTGCCTGGAGAGGTGGTGGGCAAATCGAAGCTTTCTTT	CAWRGGGQIEAFF
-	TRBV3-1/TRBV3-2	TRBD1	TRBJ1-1	TGTGCCAGCAGCCCGGGACAGGGGTGGCACACTGAAGCTTTCTTT	CASSPGQGWHTEAFF
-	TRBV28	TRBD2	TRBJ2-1	TGTGCCAGCAGTTTGGAGGCGGGCGGGAGGGCGTACAATGAGCAGTTCTTC	CASSLEAGGRAYNEQFF
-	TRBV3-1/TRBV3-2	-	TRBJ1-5	TGTGCCAGCAGCCAATGGCGGGGAGGTCAGCCCCAGCATTTT	CASSQWRGGQPQHF